This T cell receptor (beta chain) was identified during a study of blood T cell repertoires in COVID-19 (dated by TCRdb to the early 2020s). Regarding the research as a whole: Samples covering the acute and convalescent phases of COVID-19 were provided by collaborators in the United States, Italy and Spain. The material from the prospective study consisted of cDNA or gDNA derived from T cells, B-cell-depleted T cells, or PBMCs. Deeply sampled blood TCRbeta repertoires from subjects exposed to, actively infected with, or recovered from COVID-19 were included in the dataset. A freely available public database, intended as a resource for researchers studying the immune response to SARS-CoV-2, is where the repertoires were released. Samples came from the ongoing ImmuneRACE study (first 160 participants) plus 1,254 subjects from 6 global collaborators. Sample metadata almost always included a de-identified subject ID, COVID-19 status, age in years and sex. Where available, HLA class I and class II types were taken from metadata supplied by the sample provider and were not determined by assay-based typing.

TCRbeta CDR3 regions were amplified from genomic DNA using the immunoSEQ Assay, a bias-controlled multiplex PCR. The study's own analysis went as follows. The number of nucleated cells in each sample was estimated by amplification of reference gene primers within the assay. To quantify the absolute abundance of each unique TCRbeta CDR3 rearrangement, sequence reads were collapsed and filtered. For each sample, productive Simpson clonality was calculated by taking the square root of Simpson's diversity index across productive rearrangements. TCRdb obtained this table from immuneACCESS and retained in-frame rearrangements with V and J assigned. These tables miss some clones; where compared with another copy, unresolved V genes account for less than half of the shortfall, and the remainder is unexplained. V, J and clone size derive from that table, while D and trimming were established from the DNA sequence. This sample holds under 250,000 clones; around 82% were observed only once. The top ten clones comprise roughly 8.6% of the sample.

In the germline V gene, CDR1 corresponds to SGHAT and CDR2 to FQNNGV. Trimming at the junction amounts to 3 bases on V and 0 bases on J, and the germline ends lie 5 bases apart. Including the terminal cysteine and phenylalanine, the CDR3 comprises 13 residues. The DNA shown is the 39-base CDR3, in frame from base 1. The table lists this clone with a few counts. Its antigen remains unidentified. Base qualities were left out, and no much larger clone turns up one base away. What the research found in general, with its limitations: The amount of clinical and demographic metadata varied by source and participant and was provided uncurated.

Collaborating institutions collected whole blood in K2EDTA tubes following their own protocols. For TCRbeta analysis, collaborator samples were shipped as frozen whole blood, as isolated PBMCs, or as DNA extracted from either sample type. This sequence was found in a man aged 35 to 55 with active or convalescent COVID-19. The sample comprised peripheral blood. In this chain, TRBV11-2 is recombined with TRBJ1-1; there is no confident call for the D gene. The CDR3 region reads CASSLSLNTEAFF. The base sequence is TGTGCCAGCAGCTTGTCCTTGAACACTGAAGCTTTCTTT.